The clone carrying this T cell receptor beta chain was observed many times. The antigen is undetermined. The data were obtained in a study of regulatory T cells in long-lasting Graves disease. Background on the study: Freshly diagnosed Graves' patients had used antithyroid drugs for under 3 months.

Arm-PCR with iRepertoire HTBI primers amplified the CDR3 regions for these TCR beta libraries. From the multiplex PCR reads, TCRdb called clonotypes with MiXCR, one entry per CDR3 protein. The sample contains around 250,000 distinct CDR3 sequences, around 20% of which appear only once. Indicated time point: newly diagnosed GD, antithyroid drugs for less than 3 months. After RNA was extracted from PBMCs, the TCR library was made from it. Points from the study as a whole: Public clonotype sharing was higher in persistent than newly diagnosed patients. Among samples with persistent disease, TRBV28, TRBJ1-2 and TRBJ2-5 were favored.

Germline V lookup: CDR1 DFQATT, CDR2 SNEGSKA (reference sequence). Germline trimming cut 3 bases from V and 6 bases from J; bases unmatched to any gene: 12. This CDR3 spans 17 amino acids. Here the sequenced sample was peripheral blood mononuclear cells (PBMCs), taken at new diagnosis, from a patient treated with antithyroid drugs. The chain recombines TRBV20-1 with TRBJ2-4, with 12 nucleotides matching TRBD1. This receptor was obtained from a female donor with Graves disease. The CDR3 nucleotides are TGCAGTGCTAGTTTCGATACCGGGACAGGGGGCAGAAACATTCAGTACTTC. Residues: CSASFDTGTGGRNIQYF.